This paragraph covers one T cell receptor beta chain sequence. The data were obtained in a study of blood T cell repertoires in COVID-19. The wider study: Donors in the United States, Italy and Spain gave samples during acute or convalescent COVID-19. Sample material is recorded as cDNA or gDNA derived from T cells, B-cell-depleted T cells, or PBMCs.

This CDR3 is 14 amino acids long. Source study methods: It was from reference gene primer amplification that nucleated cell counts were estimated. The repertoire was sequenced with immunoSEQ multiplex PCR; TCRdb's copy has only in-frame clones and lacks some. From that table come the V and J calls and clone size; the DNA was used to work out D and trimming. The sample contains 310,000 or so clones, more than 85% of which appear only once. Source material: peripheral blood. The TCR was taken from a man aged 65-85 years with acute or convalescent COVID-19. This sequence joins TRBV7-5 and TRBJ2-3; the D segment call TRBD2 is taken from the table without a DNA check. TRBV7-5 is assigned pseudogene status. The CDR3, as DNA: TGTGCCAGAAGCGAGCGGGACCCCACAGATACGCAGTATTTT. Its protein product is CARSERDPTDTQYF.